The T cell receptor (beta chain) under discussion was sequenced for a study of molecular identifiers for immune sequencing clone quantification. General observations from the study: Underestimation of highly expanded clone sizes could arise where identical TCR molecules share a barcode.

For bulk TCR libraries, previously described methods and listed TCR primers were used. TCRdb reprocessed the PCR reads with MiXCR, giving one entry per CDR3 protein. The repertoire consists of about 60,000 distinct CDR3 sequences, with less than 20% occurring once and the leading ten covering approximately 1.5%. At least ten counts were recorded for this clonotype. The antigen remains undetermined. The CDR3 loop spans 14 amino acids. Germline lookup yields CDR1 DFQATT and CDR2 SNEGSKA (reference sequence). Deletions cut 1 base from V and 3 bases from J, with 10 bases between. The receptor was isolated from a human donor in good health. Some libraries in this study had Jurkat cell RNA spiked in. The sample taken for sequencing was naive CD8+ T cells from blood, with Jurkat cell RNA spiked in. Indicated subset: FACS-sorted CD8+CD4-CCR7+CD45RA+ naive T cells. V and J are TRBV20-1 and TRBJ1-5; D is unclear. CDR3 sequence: CSARVDGSNQPQHF. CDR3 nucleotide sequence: TGCAGTGCTAGAGTGGACGGTTCCAATCAGCCCCAGCATTTT.